This T cell receptor beta chain is from a study of cytomegalovirus exposure and HLA in healthy donors. This clone has only one observation. Vbeta (60) and Jbeta (13) primers were used in the PCR. Sequenced by immunoSEQ multiplex PCR; TCRdb stores in-frame clones only, minus some. The profile covers 140,000 to 150,000 clones, with 77% appearing a single time and 3% to 4.5% taken by the ten largest. Trimming at V came to 3 bases and at J to 0 bases, leaving 2 bases not matched to a gene. This CDR3 comprises 15 residues. CDR1 MNHEY and CDR2 SMNVEV come from the germline V gene (reference sequence). The clonotype was recovered from a male donor in good health and CMV-seronegative. Sample: PBMCs. The V gene is TRBV27, the J gene TRBJ2-3; 8 bases align to TRBD1. The CDR3 is CASSFWTGSTDTQYF. The CDR3 DNA follows: TGTGCCAGCAGTTTTTGGACAGGGAGCACAGATACGCAGTATTTT.